This TCR beta chain was retrieved from a study of tumor and adjacent non-tumor tissue in lung cancer (dated by TCRdb to the late 2010s). Regarding the research as a whole: By cancer type, the cohort comprised about 13 adenocarcinoma patients, 2 squamous cell carcinoma patients and 1 small cell lung cancer patient. The 15 or so patients were aged roughly 30 to 85 years, included some 10 men and 5 women, and had TNM stage I to III disease. Sequencing produced about 130,000,000 productive TCRbeta reads in total, an average of about 4 million reads per sample. Bulk TCRbeta repertoires were compared between lung tumor tissue and matched distant non-tumor lung tissue obtained from 15 or so lung cancer patients. TCRbeta CDR3 sequencing was performed on under 35 paired specimens, with one tumor sample and one normal lung sample collected per patient. Overall study outcomes, separate from this receptor: The cohort had only roughly 16 patients, and the authors noted that larger samples and more detailed clinical data are needed. Neither the sequencing platform nor unique molecular identifiers are named or mentioned anywhere in the methods. The top 100 clones made up a significantly larger cumulative share of the repertoire in normal lung than in tumor tissue. Significantly higher TCR diversity (inverse Simpson) was observed in tumor tissue than in normal lung tissue (around 450 vs 150, P = 0.0075, Mann-Whitney U test). TCR diversity was significantly higher in younger patients, and higher tumor TCR diversity was associated with shorter overall and disease-free survival. Peripheral blood was not sequenced, so blood TCRbeta repertoires were not examined in the lung cancer patients of the study.

Library prep was done by multiplex PCR. For sequencing, an Illumina HiSeq 2500 was employed. Following protocols modified from ARM-PCR, the researchers constructed TCRbeta libraries through three rounds of nested PCR with primers (Table S4). Before sequencing, PCR products of 200-500 bp were cut from the gel and purified using the QIAquick gel extraction kit. Per the original workflow: Reads were cleaned using Trimmomatic, were merged into complete CDR3 sequences using FLASH, and were assigned to V(D)J germline segments using MiTCR. VDJtools was used to compute clonal diversity as the inverse Simpson's index. In-frame sequences without a premature stop codon were defined as productive reads. TCRdb trimmed public reads at Q25 via fastp, called clones via MiXCR and kept in-frame beta chains. Each record represents a unique CDR3 protein, reported with the most common genes and DNA among its rows. These V and J calls originate from TCRdb's pipeline instead of the authors' own analysis. The sample table lists approximately 77,000 distinct CDR3 sequences, 65% to 85% of them with a count of one. Jointly, the top ten make up about 47% of the sample.

Sequences MNHEY (CDR1) and SVGAGI (CDR2) are obtained from the germline V gene. The CDR3 contains 18 residues, cysteine and phenylalanine counted. Here the CDR3 DNA is all that survives: 54 bases in frame from base 1. RNA was extracted from bulk unsorted tissue and checked for quality with a NanoDrop ND-1000 and an Agilent 2100. Distant non-tumor tissue taken more than 3 cm from the tumor edge was used as the normal lung sample. Donors were newly diagnosed lung cancer patients admitted for thoracic surgery in China between August and November 2014, without prior chemotherapy. Patients with previous radiotherapy or chemotherapy, or with another concurrent cancer, were excluded from the study. Surgical tissue pieces of about 1-2.1 cm3 were preserved in RNAlater solution and were kept at -80 degrees C until use. Note on this clonotype: Its target antigen remains unknown. An end of the junction does not agree with germline; a read error may underlie this.

This receptor chain uses TRBV6-5 and TRBJ1-1; 10 junctional bases match TRBD1. The sequence came from a man between 60 and 70 years old with non-small cell lung cancer. The sequencing sample was made of distant non-tumor lung tissue. Here the CDR3 is given as CTSSSLGRQGAGVTEDFF. The DNA sequence is as follows: TGTACCAGCAGTTCCCTAGGACGACAGGGGGCAGGTGTCACTGAAGATTTCTTT.